Presented here are 9 T cell receptor beta chains from one specimen sequenced in a study of cytomegalovirus exposure and HLA in healthy donors. Researchers ran the PCR with 60 Vbeta and 13 Jbeta primers. The method was immunoSEQ multiplex PCR; TCRdb's version includes in-frame clones alone and lacks a portion of them. Of about 67,000 clones in the sample, about 65% are singletons; the top ten hold roughly 1.9%. Sequencing input: PBMCs. The receptor source for this set is a woman in her thirties in good health and CMV-seronegative.

This clone was counted between two and nine times. The rearrangement uses TRBV30 and TRBJ1-2, with 7 bases aligning to TRBD1. Germline V gives CDR1 GTSNPN, CDR2 SVGIG (reference sequence). The CDR3 extends over 16 amino acids. The V and J ends lost 2 bases and 2 bases, in that order; junction bases with no gene match: 11. The CDR3 protein is CAWSSWRRGRNYGYTF. CDR3 coding DNA: TGTGCCTGGAGTTCATGGAGGAGGGGGCGCAACTATGGCTACACCTTC.

The V and J genes are TRBV7-2 and TRBJ2-7; 7 nucleotides line up with TRBD2. Germline loops: CDR1 SGHTA, CDR2 FQGNSA. The CDR3 extends over 15 amino acids. Trimming took 3 bases from V and 2 from J; bases not matched to a gene: 7. CDR3 in amino acids: CASSFSAGPAYEQYF. In nucleotides, the CDR3 is TGTGCCAGCAGCTTTTCAGCGGGGCCAGCCTACGAGCAGTACTTC.

The CDR3 DNA follows: TGTGCCAGCAGCTTTGGGCTAACTGAAGCTTTCTTT. Encoded protein: CASSFGLTEAFF. This chain uses TRBV5-4 with TRBJ1-1; D is undetermined. The CDR3 has 12 residues. Germline lookup yields CDR1 SGHNT and CDR2 YYREEE (reference sequence). The V end was cut by 2 bases, the J end by 5 bases, with 7 bases between.

This chain links TRBV19 with TRBJ1-5; 9 positions agree with TRBD1. CDR3 size: 15 residues. From germline, CDR1 is LNHDA and CDR2 SQIVND (reference sequence). The V gene end was trimmed by 6 bases and the J gene end by 6 bases; junction bases not matched to a gene: 9. The CDR3 protein is CASRPTGGKGQPQHF. The CDR3 DNA reads as TGTGCCAGTAGGCCTACAGGGGGCAAGGGTCAGCCCCAGCATTTT. The full variable domain, in which reference TRBV19 and TRBJ1-5 provide the parts outside the CDR3, is DGGITQSPKYLFRKEGQNVTLSCEQNLNHDAMYWYRQDPGQGLRLIYYSQIVNDFQKGDIAEGYSVSREKKESFPLTVTSAQKNPTAFYLCASRPTGGKGQPQHFGDGTRLSIL.

V and J are TRBV18 and TRBJ1-2; D ambiguous. Germline-derived CDR1 and CDR2 are KGHSH and LQKENI. There are 14 residues in the CDR3. Trimming removed 5 bases from V and 7 bases from J, with 17 bases in between. The CDR3 spells CASSTQTEGTGYTF. CDR3 bases: TGTGCCAGCTCAACACAGACTGAGGGCACTGGCTACACCTTC.

This clone was found a few times. Sequence at one end of the junction differs from germline and may be a read error. The V and J genes are TRBV6-1 and TRBJ1-3; maybe TRBD1 (5 bases). Germline V gene data show CDR1 as MNHNS and CDR2 as SASEGT. This CDR3 spans 15 amino acids. This CDR3 is CAISESRQTGNTIYF. CDR3 in DNA: TGTGCCATCAGTGAGTCGAGACAGACTGGAAACACCATATATTTT.

In this sample, this clone turned up a few times. The chain recombines TRBV6-5 with TRBJ2-2; the match to TRBD1 covers 7 bases. With V trimmed by 5 bases and J by 5 bases, 5 bases remained unmatched. This CDR3 comprises 14 residues. CDR1 and CDR2 from the germline V gene are MNHEY and SVGAGI. The CDR3 region has the DNA TGTGCCAGCAGTCGGGACAGAGTTACCGGGGAGCTGTTTTTT. Encoded protein: CASSRDRVTGELFF.

The chain combines TRBV19 with TRBJ2-3; 8 bases are shared with TRBD1. Per germline, CDR1 LNHDA and CDR2 SQIVND (reference sequence). This CDR3 has 15 residues. V lost 5 bases to trimming and J lost 3 bases; unmatched junction nucleotides: 7. In nucleotides, the CDR3 is TGTGCCAGTAGTCAGGACAGGGAAGGAACAGATACGCAGTATTTT. Translated, it gives CASSQDREGTDTQYF. Using reference TRBV19 and TRBJ2-3 for the parts outside the CDR3, the full variable domain is DGGITQSPKYLFRKEGQNVTLSCEQNLNHDAMYWYRQDPGQGLRLIYYSQIVNDFQKGDIAEGYSVSREKKESFPLTVTSAQKNPTAFYLCASSQDREGTDTQYFGPGTRLTVL.

The table lists this clone with a few counts. V is TRBV6-1 and J is TRBJ1-1; perhaps TRBD1 as D (6 bases). This CDR3 spans 13 amino acids. V was shortened by 5 bases and J by 1 base, with 8 bases between the two germline ends. Germline V gene data show CDR1 as MNHNS and CDR2 as SASEGT. CDR3 DNA: TGTGCCAGCAGTCAACAGGGGAACACTGAAGCTTTCTTT. Translating it yields CASSQQGNTEAFF.